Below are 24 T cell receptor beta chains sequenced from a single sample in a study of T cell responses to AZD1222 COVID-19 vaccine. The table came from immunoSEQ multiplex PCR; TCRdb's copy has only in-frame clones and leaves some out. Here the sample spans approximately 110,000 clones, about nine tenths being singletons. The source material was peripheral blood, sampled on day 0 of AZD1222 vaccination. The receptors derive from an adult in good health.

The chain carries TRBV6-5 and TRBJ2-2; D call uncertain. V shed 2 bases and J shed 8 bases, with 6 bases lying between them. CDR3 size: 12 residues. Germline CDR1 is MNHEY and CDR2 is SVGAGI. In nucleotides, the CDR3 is TGTGCCAGCAGTTACGACTTAGGGGAGCTGTTTTTT. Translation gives CASSYDLGELFF.

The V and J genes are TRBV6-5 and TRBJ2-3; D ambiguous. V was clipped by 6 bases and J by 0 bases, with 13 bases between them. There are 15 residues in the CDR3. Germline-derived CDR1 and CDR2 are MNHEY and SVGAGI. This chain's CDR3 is CASSLDITSTDTQYF. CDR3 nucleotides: TGTGCCAGCAGCCTAGATATAACTAGCACAGATACGCAGTATTTT.

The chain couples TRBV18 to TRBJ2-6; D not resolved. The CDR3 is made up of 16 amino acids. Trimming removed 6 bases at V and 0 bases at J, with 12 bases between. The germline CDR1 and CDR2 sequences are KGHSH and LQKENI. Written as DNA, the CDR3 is TGTGCCAGCTCCTCGGGCCCCTTCTCTGGGGCCAACGTCCTGACTTTC. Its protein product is CASSSGPFSGANVLTF.

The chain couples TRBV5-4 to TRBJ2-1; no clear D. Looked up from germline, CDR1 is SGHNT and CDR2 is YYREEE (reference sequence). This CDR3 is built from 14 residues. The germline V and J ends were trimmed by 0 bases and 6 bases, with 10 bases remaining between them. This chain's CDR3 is CASSLGASSNEQFF. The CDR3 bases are TGTGCCAGCAGCTTGGGTGCTAGTAGCAATGAGCAGTTCTTC.

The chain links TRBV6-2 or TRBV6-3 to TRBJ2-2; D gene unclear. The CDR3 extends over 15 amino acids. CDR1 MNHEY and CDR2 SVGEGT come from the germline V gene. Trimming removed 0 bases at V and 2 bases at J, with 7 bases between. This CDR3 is CASSYSTRNTGELFF. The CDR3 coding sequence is TGTGCCAGCAGTTACTCGACCCGTAACACCGGGGAGCTGTTTTTT.

The CDR3 protein is CASSLLGGSTDTQYF. The CDR3 nucleotides are TGTGCCAGCAGTTTATTGGGGGGAAGCACAGATACGCAGTATTTT. The rearrangement links TRBV28 to TRBJ2-3; possibly TRBD2 for D (6 bases). V was shortened by 1 base and J by 0 bases, with 8 bases between the two germline ends. This CDR3 is 15 amino acids long. CDR1 and CDR2 from the germline V gene are MDHEN and SYDVKM.

The chain's CDR3 is CASSRRATNYNEQFF. In nucleotides, the CDR3 is TGTGCCAGCAGCCGCCGGGCCACAAACTACAATGAGCAGTTCTTC. The chain uses TRBV11-3 and TRBJ2-1, with D unclear. Per germline, CDR1 SGHNT and CDR2 YENEEA. The CDR3 totals 15 residues. Trimming took off 5 bases at V and 3 bases at J, with 14 bases between the two ends.

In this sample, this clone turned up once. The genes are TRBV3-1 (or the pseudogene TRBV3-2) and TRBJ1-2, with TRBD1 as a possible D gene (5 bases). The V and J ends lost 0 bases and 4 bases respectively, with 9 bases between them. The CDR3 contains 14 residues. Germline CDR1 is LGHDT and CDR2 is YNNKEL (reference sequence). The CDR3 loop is CASSQDPTGYGYTF. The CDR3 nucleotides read TGTGCCAGCAGCCAAGATCCCACAGGCTATGGCTACACCTTC.

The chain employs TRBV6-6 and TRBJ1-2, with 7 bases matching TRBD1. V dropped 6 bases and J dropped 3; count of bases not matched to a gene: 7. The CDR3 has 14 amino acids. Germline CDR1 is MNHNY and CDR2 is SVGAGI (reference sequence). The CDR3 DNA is TGTGCCAGCAGAGAAGGCAGGGGGTACTATGGCTACACCTTC. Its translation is CASREGRGYYGYTF.

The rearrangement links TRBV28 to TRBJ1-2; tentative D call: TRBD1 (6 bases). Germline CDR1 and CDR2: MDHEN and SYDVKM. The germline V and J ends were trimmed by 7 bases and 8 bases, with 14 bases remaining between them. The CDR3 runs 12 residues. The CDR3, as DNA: TGTGCCAGCACCACAGGGTTGGAGGGCTACACCTTC. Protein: CASTTGLEGYTF.

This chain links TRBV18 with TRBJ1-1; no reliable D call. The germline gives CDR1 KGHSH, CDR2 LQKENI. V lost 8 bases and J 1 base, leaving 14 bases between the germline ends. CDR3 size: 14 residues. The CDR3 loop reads CASLRGRANTEAFF. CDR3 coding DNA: TGTGCCAGCCTACGTGGGAGGGCGAACACTGAAGCTTTCTTT.

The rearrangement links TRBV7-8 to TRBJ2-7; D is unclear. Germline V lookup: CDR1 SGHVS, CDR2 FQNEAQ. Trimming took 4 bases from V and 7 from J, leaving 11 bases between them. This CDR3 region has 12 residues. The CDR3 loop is CASSYPLGEQYF. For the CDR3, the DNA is TGTGCCAGCAGCTATCCGTTGGGGGAGCAGTACTTC.

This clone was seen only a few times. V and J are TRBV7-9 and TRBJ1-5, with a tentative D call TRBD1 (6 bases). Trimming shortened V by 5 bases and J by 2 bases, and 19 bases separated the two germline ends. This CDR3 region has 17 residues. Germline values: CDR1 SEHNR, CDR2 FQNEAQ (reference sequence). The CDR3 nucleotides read TGTGCCAGCAGCCCCCCCGGGGGGCAAGGTGGCAATCAGCCCCAGCATTTT. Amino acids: CASSPPGGQGGNQPQHF.

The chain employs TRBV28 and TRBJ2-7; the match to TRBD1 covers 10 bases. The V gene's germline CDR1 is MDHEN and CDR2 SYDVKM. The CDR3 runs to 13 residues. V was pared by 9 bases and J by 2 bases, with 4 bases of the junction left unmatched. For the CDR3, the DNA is TGTGCCAGTAAAGGACAGGGGGCCTACGAGCAGTACTTC. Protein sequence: CASKGQGAYEQYF.

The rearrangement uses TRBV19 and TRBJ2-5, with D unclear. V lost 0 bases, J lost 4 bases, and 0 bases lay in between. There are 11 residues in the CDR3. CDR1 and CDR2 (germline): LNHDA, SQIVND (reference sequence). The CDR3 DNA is TGTGCCAGTAGTATAGAAGAGACCCAGTACTTC. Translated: CASSIEETQYF.

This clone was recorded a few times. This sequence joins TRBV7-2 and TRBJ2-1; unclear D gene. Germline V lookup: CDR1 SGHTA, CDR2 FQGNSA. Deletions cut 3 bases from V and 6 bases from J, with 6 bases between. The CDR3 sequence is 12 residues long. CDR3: CASSLKRNEQFF. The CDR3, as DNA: TGTGCCAGCAGCTTGAAACGCAATGAGCAGTTCTTC.

The CDR3 sequence: CASSSRGNEQFF. CDR3 nucleotides: TGTGCCAGCAGCAGCCGAGGAAATGAGCAGTTCTTC. The chain carries TRBV7-9 and TRBJ2-1; D is unresolved. Trimming removed 5 bases at V and 7 bases at J, with 9 bases between. CDR1 and CDR2 (germline): SEHNR, FQNEAQ (reference sequence). This CDR3 region has 12 residues.

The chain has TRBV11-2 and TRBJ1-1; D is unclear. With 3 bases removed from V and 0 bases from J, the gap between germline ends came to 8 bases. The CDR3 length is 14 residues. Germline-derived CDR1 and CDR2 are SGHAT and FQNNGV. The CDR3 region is CASSLASMNTEAFF. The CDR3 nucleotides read TGTGCCAGCAGCTTGGCCAGCATGAACACTGAAGCTTTCTTT.

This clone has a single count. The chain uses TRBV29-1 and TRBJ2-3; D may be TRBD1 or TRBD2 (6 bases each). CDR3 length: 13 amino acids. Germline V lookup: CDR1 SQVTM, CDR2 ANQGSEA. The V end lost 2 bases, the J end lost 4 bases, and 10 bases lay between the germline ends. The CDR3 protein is CSVETGGADTQYF. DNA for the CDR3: TGCAGCGTTGAAACCGGGGGCGCAGATACGCAGTATTTT.

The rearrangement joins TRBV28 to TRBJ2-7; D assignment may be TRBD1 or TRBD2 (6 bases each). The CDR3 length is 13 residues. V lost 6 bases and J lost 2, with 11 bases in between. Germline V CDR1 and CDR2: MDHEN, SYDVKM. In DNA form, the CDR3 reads TGTGCCAGCAGGGTAGGGGGGCCCTACGAGCAGTACTTC. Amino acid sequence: CASRVGGPYEQYF.

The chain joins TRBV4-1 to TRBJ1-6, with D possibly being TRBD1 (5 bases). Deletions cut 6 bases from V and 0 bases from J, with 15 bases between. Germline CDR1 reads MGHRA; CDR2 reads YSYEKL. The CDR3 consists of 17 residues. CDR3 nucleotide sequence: TGCGCCAGCAGTACCGGGACCGAGCTCTCCTATAATTCACCCCTCCACTTT. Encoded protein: CASSTGTELSYNSPLHF.

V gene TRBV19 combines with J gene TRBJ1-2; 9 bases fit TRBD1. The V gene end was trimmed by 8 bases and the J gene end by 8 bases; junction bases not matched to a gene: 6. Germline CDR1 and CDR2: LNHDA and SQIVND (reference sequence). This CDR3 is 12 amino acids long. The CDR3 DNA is TGTGCCAGTGCACAGGGGGCGGGCGGCTACACCTTC. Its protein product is CASAQGAGGYTF.

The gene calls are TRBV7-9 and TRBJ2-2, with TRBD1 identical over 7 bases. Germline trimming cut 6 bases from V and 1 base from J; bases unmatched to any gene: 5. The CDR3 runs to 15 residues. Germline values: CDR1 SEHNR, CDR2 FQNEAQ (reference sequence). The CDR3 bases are TGTGCCAGCAGACCTGGACAGGTGAACACCGGGGAGCTGTTTTTT. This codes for CASRPGQVNTGELFF.

The CDR3 loop reads CASSSGTFNQPQHF. The DNA for the CDR3 is TGTGCCAGCTCATCCGGGACTTTCAATCAGCCCCAGCATTTT. The J gene is TRBJ1-5, the V gene TRBV18, with a tentative D call TRBD1 (5 bases). The V end was cut by 5 bases, the J end by 3 bases, with 11 bases between. The CDR3 is 14 residues long. Per the germline V gene, CDR1 is KGHSH and CDR2 is LQKENI.